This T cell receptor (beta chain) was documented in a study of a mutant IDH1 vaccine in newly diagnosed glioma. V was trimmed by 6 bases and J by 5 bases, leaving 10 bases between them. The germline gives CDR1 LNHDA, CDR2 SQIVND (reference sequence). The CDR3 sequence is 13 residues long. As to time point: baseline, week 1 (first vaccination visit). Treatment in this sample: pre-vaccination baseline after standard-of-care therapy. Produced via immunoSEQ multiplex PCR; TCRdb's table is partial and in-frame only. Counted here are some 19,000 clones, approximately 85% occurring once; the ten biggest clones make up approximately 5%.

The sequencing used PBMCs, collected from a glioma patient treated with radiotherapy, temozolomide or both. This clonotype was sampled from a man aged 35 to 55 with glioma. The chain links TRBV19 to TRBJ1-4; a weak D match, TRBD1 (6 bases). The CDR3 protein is CASRWGPNEKLFF. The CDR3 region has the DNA TGTGCCAGTAGATGGGGGCCGAATGAAAAACTGTTTTTT.